This T cell receptor (beta chain) was sequenced during a study of T cell changes during pregnancy in multiple sclerosis. Some clones are missing from TCRdb's copy, which holds only in-frame ones; the method was immunoSEQ multiplex PCR. The sample contains approximately 70,000 clones, roughly 92% of which appear only once. Trimming at V came to 7 bases and at J to 8 bases, leaving 7 bases not matched to a gene. Looked up from germline, CDR1 is LGHNT and CDR2 is FRNRAP. The CDR3 is 13 residues long. This receptor was obtained from a female donor with multiple sclerosis, enrolled in a pregnancy study. This specimen consisted of peripheral blood, obtained in the third trimester of pregnancy. The J gene is TRBJ2-1, the V gene TRBV12-5; the match to TRBD1 covers 8 bases. CDR3 loop: CASDRAGGDEQFF. DNA of the CDR3: TGTGCTAGTGACAGGGCAGGGGGCGATGAGCAGTTCTTC. Based on the CDR3 plus reference TRBV12-5 and TRBJ2-1, the full variable domain is DARVTQTPRHKVTEMGQEVTMRCQPILGHNTVFWYRQTMMQGLELLAYFRNRAPLDDSGMPKDRFSAEMPDATLATLKIQPSEPRDSAVYFCASDRAGGDEQFFGPGTRLTVL.